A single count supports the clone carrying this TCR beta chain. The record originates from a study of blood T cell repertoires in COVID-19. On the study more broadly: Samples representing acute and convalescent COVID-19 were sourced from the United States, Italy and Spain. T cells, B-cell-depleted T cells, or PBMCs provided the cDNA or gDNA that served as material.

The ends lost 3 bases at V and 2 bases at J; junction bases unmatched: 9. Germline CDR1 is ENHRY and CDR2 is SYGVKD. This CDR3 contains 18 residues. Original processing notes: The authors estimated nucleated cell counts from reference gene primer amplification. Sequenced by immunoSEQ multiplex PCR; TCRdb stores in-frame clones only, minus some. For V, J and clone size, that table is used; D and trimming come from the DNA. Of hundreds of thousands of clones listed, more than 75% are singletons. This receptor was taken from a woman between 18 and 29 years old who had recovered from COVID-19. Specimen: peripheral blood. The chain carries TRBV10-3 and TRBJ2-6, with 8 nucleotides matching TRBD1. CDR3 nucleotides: TGTGCCATCAGTGATAGGGACAGGAAGTTCGCTGGGGCCAACGTCCTGACTTTC. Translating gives CAISDRDRKFAGANVLTF.